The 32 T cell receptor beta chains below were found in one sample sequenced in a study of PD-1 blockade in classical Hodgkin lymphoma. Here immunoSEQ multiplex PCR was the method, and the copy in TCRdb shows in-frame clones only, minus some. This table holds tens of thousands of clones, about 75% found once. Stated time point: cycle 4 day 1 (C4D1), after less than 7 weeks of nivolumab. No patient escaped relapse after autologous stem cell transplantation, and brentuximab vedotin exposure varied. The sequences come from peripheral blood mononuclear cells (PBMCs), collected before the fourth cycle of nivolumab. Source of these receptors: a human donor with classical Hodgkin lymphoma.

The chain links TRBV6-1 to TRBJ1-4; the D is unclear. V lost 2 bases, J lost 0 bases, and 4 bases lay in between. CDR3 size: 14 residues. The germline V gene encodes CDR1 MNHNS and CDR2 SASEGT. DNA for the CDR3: TGTGCCAGCAGTGAACAAACAACTAATGAAAAACTGTTTTTT. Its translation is CASSEQTTNEKLFF.

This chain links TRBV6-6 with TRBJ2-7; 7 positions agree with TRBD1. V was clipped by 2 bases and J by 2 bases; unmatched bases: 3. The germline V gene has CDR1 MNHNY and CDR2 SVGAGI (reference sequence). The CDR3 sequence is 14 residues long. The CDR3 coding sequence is TGTGCCAGCAGTTACACCGGGACAGCCTACGAGCAGTACTTC. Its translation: CASSYTGTAYEQYF.

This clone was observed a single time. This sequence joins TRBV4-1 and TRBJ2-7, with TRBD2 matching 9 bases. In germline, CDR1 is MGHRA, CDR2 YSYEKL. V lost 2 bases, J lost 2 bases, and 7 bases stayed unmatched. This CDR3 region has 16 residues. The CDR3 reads CASSQRSGGRAYEQYF. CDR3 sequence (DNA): TGCGCCAGCAGCCAAAGAAGCGGCGGGAGGGCCTACGAGCAGTACTTC.

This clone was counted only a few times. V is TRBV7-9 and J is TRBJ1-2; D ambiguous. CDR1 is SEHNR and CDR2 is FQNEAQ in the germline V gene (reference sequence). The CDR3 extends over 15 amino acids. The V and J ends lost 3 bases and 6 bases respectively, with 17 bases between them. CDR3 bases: TGTGCCAGCAGCTTTCCCCTCACAGATATTCATGGCTACACCTTC. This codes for CASSFPLTDIHGYTF.

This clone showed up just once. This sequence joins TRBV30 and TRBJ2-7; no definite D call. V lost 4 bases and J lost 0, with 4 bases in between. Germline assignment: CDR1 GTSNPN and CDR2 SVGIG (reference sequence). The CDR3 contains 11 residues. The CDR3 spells CAWTDSYEQYF. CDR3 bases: TGTGCCTGGACAGACTCCTACGAGCAGTACTTC.

CDR3 residues: CASSLGLAGTDTQYF. DNA of the CDR3: TGTGCCAGCAGCTTAGGTCTAGCGGGAACAGATACGCAGTATTTT. The V gene is TRBV7-9, the J gene TRBJ2-3; the match to TRBD2 covers 9 bases. V lost 1 base and J lost 3; bases outside the gene matches: 2. CDR1 and CDR2 from the germline V gene are SEHNR and FQNEAQ (reference sequence). This CDR3 is 15 amino acids long.

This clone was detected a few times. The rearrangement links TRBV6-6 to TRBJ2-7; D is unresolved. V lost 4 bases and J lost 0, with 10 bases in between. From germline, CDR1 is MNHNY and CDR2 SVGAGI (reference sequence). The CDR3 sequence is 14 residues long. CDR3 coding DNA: TGTGCCAGCAGTTTGAACGGCCTCTCCTACGAGCAGTACTTC. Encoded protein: CASSLNGLSYEQYF.

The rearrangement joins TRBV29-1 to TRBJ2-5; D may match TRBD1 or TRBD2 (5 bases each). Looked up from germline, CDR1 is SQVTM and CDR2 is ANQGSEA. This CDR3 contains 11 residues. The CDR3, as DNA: TGCTCTGGGACGGACTTAAGGACCCAGTACTTC. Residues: CSGTDLRTQYF.

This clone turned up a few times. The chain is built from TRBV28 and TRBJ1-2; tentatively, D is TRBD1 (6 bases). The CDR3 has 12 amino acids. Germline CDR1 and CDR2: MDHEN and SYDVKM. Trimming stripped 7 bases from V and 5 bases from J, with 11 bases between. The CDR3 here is CASKDSEYGYTF. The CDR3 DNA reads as TGTGCCAGCAAGGACAGCGAATATGGCTACACCTTC.

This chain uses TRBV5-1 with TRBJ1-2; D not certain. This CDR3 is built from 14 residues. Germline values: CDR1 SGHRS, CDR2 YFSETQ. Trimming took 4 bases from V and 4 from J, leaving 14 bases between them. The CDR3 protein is CASSEIFRAYGYTF. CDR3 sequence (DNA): TGCGCCAGCAGCGAGATCTTTCGGGCCTATGGCTACACCTTC.

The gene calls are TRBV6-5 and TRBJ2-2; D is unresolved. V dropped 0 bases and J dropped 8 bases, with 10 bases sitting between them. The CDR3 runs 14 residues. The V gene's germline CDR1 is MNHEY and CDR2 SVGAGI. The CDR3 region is CASSYSGVLGELFF. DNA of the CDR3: TGTGCCAGCAGTTACTCCGGCGTTCTGGGGGAGCTGTTTTTT.

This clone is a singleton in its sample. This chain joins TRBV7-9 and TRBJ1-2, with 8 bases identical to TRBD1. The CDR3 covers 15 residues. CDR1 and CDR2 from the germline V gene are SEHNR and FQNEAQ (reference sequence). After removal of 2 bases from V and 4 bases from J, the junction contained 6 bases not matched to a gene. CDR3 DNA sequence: TGTGCCAGCAGCTTAACAGGGGGATTAGGCTATGGCTACACCTTC. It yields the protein CASSLTGGLGYGYTF.

The CDR3 sequence: CASQLEESSSYEQYF. The CDR3 bases are TGTGCCAGCCAGTTAGAGGAATCGAGCTCCTACGAGCAGTACTTC. The chain employs TRBV6-5 and TRBJ2-7, with D hard to call. The CDR3 length is 15 residues. Germline values: CDR1 MNHEY, CDR2 SVGAGI. Between the trimmed V and J ends, which lost 8 bases and 0 bases, there was a span of 17 bases.

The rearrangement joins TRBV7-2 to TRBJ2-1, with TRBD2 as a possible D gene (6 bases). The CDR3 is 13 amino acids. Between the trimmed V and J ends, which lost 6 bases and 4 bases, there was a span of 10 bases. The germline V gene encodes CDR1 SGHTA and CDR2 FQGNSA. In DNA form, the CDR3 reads TGTGCCAGCAGGGATGGGACTTACAATGAGCAGTTCTTC. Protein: CASRDGTYNEQFF. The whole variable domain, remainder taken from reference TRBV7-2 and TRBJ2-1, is GAGVSQSPSNKVTEKGKDVELRCDPISGHTALYWYRQSLGQGLEFLIYFQGNSAPDKSGLPSDRFSAERTGGSVSTLTIQRTQQEDSAVYLCASRDGTYNEQFFGPGTRLTVL.

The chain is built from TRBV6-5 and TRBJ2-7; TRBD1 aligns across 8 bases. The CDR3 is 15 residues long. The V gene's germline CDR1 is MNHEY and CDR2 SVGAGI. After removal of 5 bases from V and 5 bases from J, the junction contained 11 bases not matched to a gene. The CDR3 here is CASSRLGTGGHEQYF. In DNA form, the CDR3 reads TGTGCCAGCAGTAGACTCGGGACAGGTGGGCACGAGCAGTACTTC.

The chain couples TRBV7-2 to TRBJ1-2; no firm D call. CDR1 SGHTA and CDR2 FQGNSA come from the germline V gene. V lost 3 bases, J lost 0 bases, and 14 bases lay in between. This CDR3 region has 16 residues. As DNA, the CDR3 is TGTGCCAGCAGCTTCTTAGGCAGCCTCTCTAACTATGGCTACACCTTC. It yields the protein CASSFLGSLSNYGYTF. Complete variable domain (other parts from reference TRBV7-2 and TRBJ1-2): GAGVSQSPSNKVTEKGKDVELRCDPISGHTALYWYRQSLGQGLEFLIYFQGNSAPDKSGLPSDRFSAERTGGSVSTLTIQRTQQEDSAVYLCASSFLGSLSNYGYTFGSGTRLTVV.

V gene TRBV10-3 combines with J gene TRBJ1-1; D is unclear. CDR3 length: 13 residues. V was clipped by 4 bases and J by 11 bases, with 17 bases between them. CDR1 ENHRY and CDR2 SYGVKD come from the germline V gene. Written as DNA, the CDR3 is TGTGCCATCAGTGCGGCCTCTCCGCTCGAGGCTTTCTTT. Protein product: CAISAASPLEAFF.

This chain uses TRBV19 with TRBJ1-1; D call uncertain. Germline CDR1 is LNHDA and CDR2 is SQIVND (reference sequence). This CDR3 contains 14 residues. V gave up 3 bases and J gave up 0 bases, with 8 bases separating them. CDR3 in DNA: TGTGCCAGTAGTATTCTTAAGTTGAACACTGAAGCTTTCTTT. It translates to CASSILKLNTEAFF.

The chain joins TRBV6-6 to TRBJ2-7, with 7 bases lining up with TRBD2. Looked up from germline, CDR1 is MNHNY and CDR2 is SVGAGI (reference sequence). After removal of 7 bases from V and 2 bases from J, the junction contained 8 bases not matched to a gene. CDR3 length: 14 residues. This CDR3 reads CASTWGGSPYEQYF. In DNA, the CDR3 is TGTGCCAGCACCTGGGGGGGGAGCCCCTACGAGCAGTACTTC.

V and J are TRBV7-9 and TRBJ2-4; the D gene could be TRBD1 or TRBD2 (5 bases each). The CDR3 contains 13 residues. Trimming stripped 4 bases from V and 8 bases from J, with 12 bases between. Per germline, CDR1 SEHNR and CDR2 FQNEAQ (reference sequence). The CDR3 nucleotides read TGTGCCAGCAGCTACCGGGACCGGGACATTCAGTACTTC. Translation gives CASSYRDRDIQYF.

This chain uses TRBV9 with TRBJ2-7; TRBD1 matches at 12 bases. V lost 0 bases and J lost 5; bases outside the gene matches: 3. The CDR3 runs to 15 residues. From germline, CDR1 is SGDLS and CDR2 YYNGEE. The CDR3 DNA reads TGTGCCAGCAGCGTAGAGGGACAGGGGGCGGACGAGCAGTACTTC. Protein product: CASSVEGQGADEQYF.

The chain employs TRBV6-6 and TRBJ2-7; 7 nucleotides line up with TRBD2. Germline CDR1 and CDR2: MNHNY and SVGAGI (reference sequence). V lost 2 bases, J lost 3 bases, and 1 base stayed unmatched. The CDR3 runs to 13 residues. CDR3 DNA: TGTGCCAGCAGTTACCCGGGAGGCTACGAGCAGTACTTC. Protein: CASSYPGGYEQYF.

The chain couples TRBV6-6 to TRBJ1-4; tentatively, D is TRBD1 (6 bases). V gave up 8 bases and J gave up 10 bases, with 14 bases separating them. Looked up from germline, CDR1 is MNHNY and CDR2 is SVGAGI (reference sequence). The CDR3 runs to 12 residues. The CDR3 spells CASGGLRVKLFF. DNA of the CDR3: TGTGCCAGCGGGGGGCTGCGGGTAAAACTGTTTTTT.

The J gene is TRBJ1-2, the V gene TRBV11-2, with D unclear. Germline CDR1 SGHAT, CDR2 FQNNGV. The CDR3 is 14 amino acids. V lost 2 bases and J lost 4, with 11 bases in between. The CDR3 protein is CASSLSPIVYGYTF. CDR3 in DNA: TGTGCCAGCAGCTTAAGCCCCATTGTCTATGGCTACACCTTC.

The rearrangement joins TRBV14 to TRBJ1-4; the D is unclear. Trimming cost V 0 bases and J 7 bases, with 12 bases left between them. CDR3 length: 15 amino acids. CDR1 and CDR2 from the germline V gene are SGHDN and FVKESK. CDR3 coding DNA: TGTGCCAGCAGCCAAGATGTGGGGTCCGGTGAAAAACTGTTTTTT. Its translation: CASSQDVGSGEKLFF.

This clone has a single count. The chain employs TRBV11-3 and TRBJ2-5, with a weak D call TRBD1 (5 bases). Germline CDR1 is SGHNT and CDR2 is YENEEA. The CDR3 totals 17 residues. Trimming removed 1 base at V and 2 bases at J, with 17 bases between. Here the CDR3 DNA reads TGTGCCAGCAGCTTAGCCATTCCAGGGATATCACAAGAGACCCAGTACTTC. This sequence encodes CASSLAIPGISQETQYF.

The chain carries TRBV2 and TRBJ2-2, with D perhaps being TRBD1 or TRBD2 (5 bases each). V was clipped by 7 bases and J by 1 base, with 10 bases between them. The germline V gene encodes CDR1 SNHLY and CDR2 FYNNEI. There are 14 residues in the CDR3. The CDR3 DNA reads TGTGCCAGCATCCCTGGGGGGAACACCGGGGAGCTGTTTTTT. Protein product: CASIPGGNTGELFF.

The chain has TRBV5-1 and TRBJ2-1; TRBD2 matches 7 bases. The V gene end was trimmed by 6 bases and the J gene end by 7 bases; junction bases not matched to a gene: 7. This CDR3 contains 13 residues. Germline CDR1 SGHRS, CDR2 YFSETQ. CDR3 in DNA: TGCGCCAGCAAAAGGGGCGGGAGTAATGAGCAGTTCTTC. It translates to CASKRGGSNEQFF.

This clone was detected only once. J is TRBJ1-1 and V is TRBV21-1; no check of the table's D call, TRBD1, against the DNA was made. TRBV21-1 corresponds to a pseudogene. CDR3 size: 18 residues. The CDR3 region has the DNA TGTGCCAGCAGCCCAAGCCCCAGGGTGGGGGCGATGAACACTGAAGCTTTCTTT. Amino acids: CASSPSPRVGAMNTEAFF.

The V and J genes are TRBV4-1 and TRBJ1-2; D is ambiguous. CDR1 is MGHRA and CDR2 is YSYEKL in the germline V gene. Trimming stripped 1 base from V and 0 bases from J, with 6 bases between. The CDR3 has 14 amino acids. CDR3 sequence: CASSQAGTNYGYTF. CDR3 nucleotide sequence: TGCGCCAGCAGCCAAGCCGGAACTAACTATGGCTACACCTTC.

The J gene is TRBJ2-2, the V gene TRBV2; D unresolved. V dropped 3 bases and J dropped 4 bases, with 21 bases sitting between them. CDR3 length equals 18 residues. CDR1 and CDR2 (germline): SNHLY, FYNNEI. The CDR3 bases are TGTGCCAGCAGTGATGGAGTAGCCCACGGACGTGGCACCGGGGAGCTGTTTTTT. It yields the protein CASSDGVAHGRGTGELFF.

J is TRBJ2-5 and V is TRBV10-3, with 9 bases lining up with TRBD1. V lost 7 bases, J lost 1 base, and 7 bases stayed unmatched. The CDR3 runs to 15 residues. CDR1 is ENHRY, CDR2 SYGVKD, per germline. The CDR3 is CAIKERTGAQETQYF. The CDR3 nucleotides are TGTGCCATCAAGGAACGGACAGGGGCCCAAGAGACCCAGTACTTC.